These 2 T cell receptor beta chains were sequenced from one sample in a study of blood T cell repertoires in COVID-19. Profiled with immunoSEQ multiplex PCR; TCRdb holds only in-frame clones, not every one. The sample includes nearly 110,000 clones, over 70% of them seen just once. Sequenced sample: peripheral blood. The origin of the receptors is a human donor with acute or convalescent COVID-19. The donor label of this sample is uncertain.

The rearrangement uses TRBV14 and TRBJ1-1; D is perhaps TRBD1 (5 bases). Germline V gives CDR1 SGHDN, CDR2 FVKESK. The length of the CDR3 is 15 residues. The V gene lost 4 bases and the J gene lost 4 bases, with 16 bases spanning the gap. The CDR3 DNA reads TGTGCCAGCAGCCCTCCAGTGGGGGGTGCCACTGAAGCTTTCTTT. Translated: CASSPPVGGATEAFF.

A few counts support this clone. This chain uses TRBV7-7 with TRBJ2-2; possibly TRBD1 for D (6 bases). In germline, CDR1 is SSHAT, CDR2 FNYEAQ (reference sequence). V lost 5 bases to trimming and J lost 4 bases, with 17 bases between them. CDR3 size: 16 residues. The CDR3 DNA follows: TGTGCCAGCAGCCCCTCGGGACACAGGAGCACCGGGGAGCTGTTTTTT. Its protein product is CASSPSGHRSTGELFF.